Listed below are T cell receptor beta chains from one sample, sequenced in a study of shared clonotypes between healthy human individuals. Clones were sequenced by immunoSEQ multiplex PCR, and TCRdb holds only the in-frame ones, with some missing. This table holds just over 2,000,000 clones, over 85% found once. Sequencing used naive CD8+ T cells sorted from blood. All receptors come from a man aged 18 to 29 in good health. Both conserved end residues are part of each CDR3. A D gene is named only where the DNA matches it firmly. Some rows mark clone size as missing; the rest say once, few, many or name a class of expanded clone.

-	TRBV4-1	11	-	TRBJ2-5	CASSFQETQYF	TGCGCCAGCAGTTTCCAGGAGACCCAGTACTTC
few	TRBV6-1	10	-	TRBJ1-1	CASSEWEAFF	TGTGCCAGCAGTGAATGGGAAGCTTTCTTT
-	TRBV5-1	12	-	TRBJ2-7	CASSEQSYEQYF	TGCGCCAGCAGCGAACAGTCCTACGAGCAGTACTTC
once	TRBV4-1	18	-	TRBJ1-3	CASSQDRADFVSGNTIYF	TGCGCCAGCAGCCAAGACAGGGCAGATTTTGTCTCTGGAAACACCATATATTTT
-	TRBV19	12	-	TRBJ2-7	CASSGKGVEQYF	TGTGCCAGTAGCGGTAAGGGCGTCGAGCAGTACTTC
-	TRBV5-6	15	TRBD1	TRBJ2-7	CASSAGTGPAYEQYF	TGTGCCAGCAGCGCAGGGACAGGGCCGGCCTACGAGCAGTACTTC
-	TRBV4-3	15	-	TRBJ2-5	CASSRLWDEQETQYF	TGCGCCAGCAGCCGCCTCTGGGATGAACAAGAGACCCAGTACTTC
-	TRBV13	13	-	TRBJ1-1	CASSPESDTEAFF	TGTGCCAGCAGCCCTGAGAGCGACACTGAAGCTTTCTTT
-	TRBV14	15	TRBD2	TRBJ2-1	CASSATSGRDNEQFF	TGTGCCAGCAGCGCGACTAGCGGGAGGGACAATGAGCAGTTCTTC
-	TRBV2	16	TRBD2	TRBJ2-3	CASSERLAGGTDTQYF	TGTGCCAGCAGTGAGAGACTAGCGGGGGGCACAGATACGCAGTATTTT
-	TRBV27	15	-	TRBJ2-2	CASSLLVSNTGELFF	TGTGCCAGCAGTTTATTAGTCAGCAACACCGGGGAGCTGTTTTTT
-	TRBV10-2	14	-	TRBJ1-1	CASSEAGVSIAAFF	TGCGCCAGCAGTGAAGCAGGGGTTTCGATAGCAGCTTTCTTT
once	TRBV5-6	13	-	TRBJ1-6	CASSLGGDNTLHF	TGTGCCAGCAGCTTGGGAGGTGATAACACCCTCCACTTT
few	TRBV4-1	12	-	TRBJ2-7	CASSQDLYEQYF	TGCGCCAGCAGCCAAGATTTATACGAGCAGTACTTC
-	TRBV5-4	12	-	TRBJ2-1	CASSSAQDEQFF	TGTGCCAGCAGTTCCGCTCAGGATGAGCAGTTCTTC
-	TRBV9	12	TRBD1	TRBJ1-1	CASSLGTAEAFF	TGTGCCAGCAGCCTCGGGACAGCTGAAGCTTTCTTT
-	TRBV14	16	TRBD1	TRBJ2-1	CASSLSPGQAYNEQFF	TGTGCCAGCAGTCTATCTCCGGGACAGGCTTACAATGAGCAGTTCTTC
-	TRBV27	15	TRBD1	TRBJ1-1	CASSSKTGVNTEAFF	TGTGCCAGCAGTTCGAAAACAGGGGTGAACACTGAAGCTTTCTTT
-	TRBV28	15	TRBD1	TRBJ1-2	CASSLLRQGGYGYTF	TGTGCCAGCAGTTTACTCCGACAGGGAGGCTATGGCTACACCTTC
-	TRBV6-1	15	-	TRBJ1-4	CASSASPADLEKLFF	TGTGCCAGCAGTGCATCCCCGGCAGACCTTGAAAAACTGTTTTTT
-	TRBV7-3	16	TRBD2	TRBJ2-3	CASSLGTSGVTDTQYF	TGTGCCAGCAGCTTAGGGACTAGCGGGGTCACAGATACGCAGTATTTT
-	TRBV7-6	14	-	TRBJ1-6	CASSLEGGDSPLHF	TGTGCCAGCAGCTTAGAGGGGGGCGACTCACCCCTCCACTTT